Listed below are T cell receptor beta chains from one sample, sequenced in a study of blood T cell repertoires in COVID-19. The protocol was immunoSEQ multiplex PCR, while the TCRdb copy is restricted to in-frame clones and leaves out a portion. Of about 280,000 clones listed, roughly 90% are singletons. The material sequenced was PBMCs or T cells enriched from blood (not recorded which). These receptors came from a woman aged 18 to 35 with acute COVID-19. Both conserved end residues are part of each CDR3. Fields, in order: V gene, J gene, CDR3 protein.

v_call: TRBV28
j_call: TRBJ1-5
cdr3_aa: CASSLPGGIEPQHF

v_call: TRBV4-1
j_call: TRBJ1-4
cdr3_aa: CASSPTPRTVTEEKLFF

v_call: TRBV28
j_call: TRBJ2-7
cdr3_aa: CASSFRQGTYEQYF

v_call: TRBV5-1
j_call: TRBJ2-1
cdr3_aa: CASSFQGSSYNEQFF

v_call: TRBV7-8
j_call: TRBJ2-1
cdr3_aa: CASSLALAASYNEQFF

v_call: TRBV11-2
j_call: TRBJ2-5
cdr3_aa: CASSLLTSGSKETQYF

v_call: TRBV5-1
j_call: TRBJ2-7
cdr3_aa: CASSFSQPGPSPYEQYF

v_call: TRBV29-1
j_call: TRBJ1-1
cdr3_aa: CSAGDSEAFF

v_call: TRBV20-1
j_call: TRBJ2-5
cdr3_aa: CSASVKETQYF

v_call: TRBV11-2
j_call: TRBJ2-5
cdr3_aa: CASSLVGRGRTQETQYF

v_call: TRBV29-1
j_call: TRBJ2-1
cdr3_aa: CSVVFWRENYDEQFF

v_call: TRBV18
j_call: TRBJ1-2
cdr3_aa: CASSPPMTGRHGYTF

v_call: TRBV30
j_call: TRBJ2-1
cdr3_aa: CAWSGGLAGVGEQFF

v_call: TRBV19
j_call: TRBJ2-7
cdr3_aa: CASSNTGAYEQYF

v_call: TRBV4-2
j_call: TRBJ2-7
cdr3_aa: CASSDQAGVSYEQYF

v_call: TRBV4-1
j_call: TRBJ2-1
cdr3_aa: CASSQSGNEQFF

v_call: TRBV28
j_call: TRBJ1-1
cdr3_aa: CASSTEVNTEAFF

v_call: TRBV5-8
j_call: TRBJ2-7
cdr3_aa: CASSTTRGSGYYEQYF

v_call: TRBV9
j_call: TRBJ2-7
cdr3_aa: CASSVGGEDSYEQYF

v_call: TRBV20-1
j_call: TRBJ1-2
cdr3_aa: CSAQGNGYTF